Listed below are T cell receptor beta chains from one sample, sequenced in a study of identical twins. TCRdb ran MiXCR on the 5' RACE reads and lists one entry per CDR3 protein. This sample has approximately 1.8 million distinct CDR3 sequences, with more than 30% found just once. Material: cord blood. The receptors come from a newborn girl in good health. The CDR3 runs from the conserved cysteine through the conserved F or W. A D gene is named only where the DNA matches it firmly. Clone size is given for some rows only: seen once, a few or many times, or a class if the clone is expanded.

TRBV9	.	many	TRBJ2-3	CASSVDRTDTQYF
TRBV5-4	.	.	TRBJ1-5	CASSLQGSLNQPQHF
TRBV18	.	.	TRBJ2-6	CASSKLENLFSGANVLTF
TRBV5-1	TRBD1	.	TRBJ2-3	CASSLEGAYTDTQYF
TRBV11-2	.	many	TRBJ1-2	CASSTGWGDYGYTF
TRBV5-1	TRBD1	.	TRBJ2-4	CASSASDRMTYGQYF
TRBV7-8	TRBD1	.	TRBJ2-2	CASSSNRGYTGELFF
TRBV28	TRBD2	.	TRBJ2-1	CASRTSGGEQFF
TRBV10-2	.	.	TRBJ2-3	CATLSKESTDTQYF
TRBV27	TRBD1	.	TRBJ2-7	CASSYTIGTGRGEQYF
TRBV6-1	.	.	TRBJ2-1	CASSFGTHDNEQFF
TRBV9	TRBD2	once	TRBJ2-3	CASSSSGGADTHYF
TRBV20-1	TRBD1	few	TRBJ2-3	CSARDRRGLDTQYF
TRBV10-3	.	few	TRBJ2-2	CAIRTLSNTGELFF
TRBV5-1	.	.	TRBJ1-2	CASSLGQWNNYGYTF
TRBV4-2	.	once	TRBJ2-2	CASSQDPSNTGELFF
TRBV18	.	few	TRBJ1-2	CASSPVADTHGYTF
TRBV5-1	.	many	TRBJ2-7	CASSLAVEQYF
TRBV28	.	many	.	CASSSSYNEQYF
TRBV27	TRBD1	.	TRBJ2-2	CASSLFWTGVNTGELFF
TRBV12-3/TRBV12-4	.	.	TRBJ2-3	CASSLAGRADMQYF
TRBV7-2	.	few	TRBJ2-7	CASSLAKGFEQYF
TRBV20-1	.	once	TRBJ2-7	CSASPRSYNEQYF
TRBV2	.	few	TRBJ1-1	CASATRGTEAFF
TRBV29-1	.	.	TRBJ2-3	CSVEAHDTQYF
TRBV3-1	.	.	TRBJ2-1	CASAPGPGSYNEQFF
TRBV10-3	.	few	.	CAITPGYGGNEQYF
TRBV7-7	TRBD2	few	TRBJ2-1	CASSSRLATYNEQFF
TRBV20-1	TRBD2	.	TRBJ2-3	CSARGGAVAGDTQYF
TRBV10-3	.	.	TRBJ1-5	CAISQGFAQPQHF
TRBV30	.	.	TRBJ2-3	CAWNRDEGTRYF
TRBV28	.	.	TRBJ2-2	CASSHRDPTGELFF
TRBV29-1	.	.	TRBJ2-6	CSVGPGAGANVLTF
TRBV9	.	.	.	CASSVAAGLYEQYF
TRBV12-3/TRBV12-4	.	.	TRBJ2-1	CASSPLGPPGLRFF
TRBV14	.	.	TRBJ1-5	CASSQSVGQPQHF
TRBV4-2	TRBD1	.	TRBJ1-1	CASSQDRGLTEAFF
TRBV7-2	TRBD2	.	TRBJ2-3	CASSTQPSGGTDTQYF
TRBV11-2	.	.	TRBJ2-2	CASSSLWVGGRTGELFF
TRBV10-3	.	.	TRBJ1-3	CASRSSRSGNTIYF
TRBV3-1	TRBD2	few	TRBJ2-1	CASRIRGTSSNEQFF
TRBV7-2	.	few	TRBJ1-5	CASSLRVVSGQPQHF
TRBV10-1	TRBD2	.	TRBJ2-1	CASSAFKLAGSEQFF
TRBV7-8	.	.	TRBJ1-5	CASSGGANQPQHF
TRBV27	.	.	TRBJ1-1	CASSFAGGGAFF
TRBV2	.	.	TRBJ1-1	CASSYRTRPMNTEAFF
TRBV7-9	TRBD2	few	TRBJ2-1	CASSYTSGRNNEQFF
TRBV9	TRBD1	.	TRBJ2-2	CASSATGQVNTGELFF
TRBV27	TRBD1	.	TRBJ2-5	CASSSPQGRETQYF
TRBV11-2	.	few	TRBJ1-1	CASSLTYGGGNTEAFF
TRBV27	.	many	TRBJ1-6	CASSTGNSPLHF
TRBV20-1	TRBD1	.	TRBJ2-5	CSARGQRGPNQETQYF
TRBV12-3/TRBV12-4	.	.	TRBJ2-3	CASTLGVGAQYF
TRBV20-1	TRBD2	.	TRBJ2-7	CSAAGTSGRYEQYF
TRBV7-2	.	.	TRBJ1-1	CASSLVPGLTEAFF